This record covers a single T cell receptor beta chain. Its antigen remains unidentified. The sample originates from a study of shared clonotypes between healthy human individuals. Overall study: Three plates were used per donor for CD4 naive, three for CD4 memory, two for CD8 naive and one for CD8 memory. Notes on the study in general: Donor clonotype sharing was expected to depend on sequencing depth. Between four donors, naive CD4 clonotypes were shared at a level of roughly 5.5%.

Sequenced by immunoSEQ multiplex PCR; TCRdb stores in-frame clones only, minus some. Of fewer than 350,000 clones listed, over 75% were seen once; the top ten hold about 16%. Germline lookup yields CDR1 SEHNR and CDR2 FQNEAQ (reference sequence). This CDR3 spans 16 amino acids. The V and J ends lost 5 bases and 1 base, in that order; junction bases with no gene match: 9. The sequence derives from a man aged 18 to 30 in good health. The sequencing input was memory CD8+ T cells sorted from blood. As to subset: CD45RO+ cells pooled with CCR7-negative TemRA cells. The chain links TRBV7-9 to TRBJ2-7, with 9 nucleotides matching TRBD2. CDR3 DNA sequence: TGTGCCAGCAGCCCCAAAGGCGGGAGGGCATCCTACGAGCAGTACTTC. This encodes CASSPKGGRASYEQYF.